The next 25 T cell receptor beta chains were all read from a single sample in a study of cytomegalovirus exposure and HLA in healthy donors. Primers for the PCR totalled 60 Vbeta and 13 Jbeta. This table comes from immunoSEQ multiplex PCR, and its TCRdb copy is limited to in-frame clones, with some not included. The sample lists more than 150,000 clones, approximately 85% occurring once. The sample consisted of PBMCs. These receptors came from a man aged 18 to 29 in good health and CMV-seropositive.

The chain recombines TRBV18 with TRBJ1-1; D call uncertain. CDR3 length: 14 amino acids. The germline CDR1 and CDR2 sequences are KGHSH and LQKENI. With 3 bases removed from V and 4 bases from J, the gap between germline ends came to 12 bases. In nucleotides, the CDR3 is TGTGCCAGCTCACCTCGGGGAATTAGCACTGAAGCTTTCTTT. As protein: CASSPRGISTEAFF.

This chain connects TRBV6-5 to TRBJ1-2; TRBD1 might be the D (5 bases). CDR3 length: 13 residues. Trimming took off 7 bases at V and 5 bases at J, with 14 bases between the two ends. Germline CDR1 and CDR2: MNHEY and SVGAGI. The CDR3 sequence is CASTQPGAYGYTF. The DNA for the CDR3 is TGTGCCAGCACTCAACCTGGGGCGTATGGCTACACCTTC.

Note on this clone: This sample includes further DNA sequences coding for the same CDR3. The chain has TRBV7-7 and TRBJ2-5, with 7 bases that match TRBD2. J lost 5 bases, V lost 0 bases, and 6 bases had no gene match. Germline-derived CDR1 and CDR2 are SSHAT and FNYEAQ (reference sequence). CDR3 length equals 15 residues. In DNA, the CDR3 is TGTGCCAGCAGCTTAGCTTCGGGGGGTCGCGAGACCCAGTACTTC. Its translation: CASSLASGGRETQYF.

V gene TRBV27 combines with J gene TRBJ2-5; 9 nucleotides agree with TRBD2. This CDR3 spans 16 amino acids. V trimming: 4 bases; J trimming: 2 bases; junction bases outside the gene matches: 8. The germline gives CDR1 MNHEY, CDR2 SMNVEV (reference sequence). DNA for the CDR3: TGTGCCAGCAGTTACTTGGTAGCGGGGGATCAAGAGACCCAGTACTTC. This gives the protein CASSYLVAGDQETQYF.

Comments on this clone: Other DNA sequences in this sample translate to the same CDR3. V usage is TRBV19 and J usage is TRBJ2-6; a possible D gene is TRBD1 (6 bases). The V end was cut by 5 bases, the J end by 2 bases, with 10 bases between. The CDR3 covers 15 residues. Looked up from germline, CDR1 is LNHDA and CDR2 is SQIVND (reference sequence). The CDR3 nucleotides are TGTGCCAGTAGTCTCACAGGGACTGGGGCCAACGTCCTGACTTTC. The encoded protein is CASSLTGTGANVLTF.

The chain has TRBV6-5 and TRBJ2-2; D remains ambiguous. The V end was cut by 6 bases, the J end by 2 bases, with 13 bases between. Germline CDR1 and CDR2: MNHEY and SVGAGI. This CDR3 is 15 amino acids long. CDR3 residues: CASRRSASNTGELFF. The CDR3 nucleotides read TGTGCCAGCAGGCGGAGCGCATCTAACACCGGGGAGCTGTTTTTT.

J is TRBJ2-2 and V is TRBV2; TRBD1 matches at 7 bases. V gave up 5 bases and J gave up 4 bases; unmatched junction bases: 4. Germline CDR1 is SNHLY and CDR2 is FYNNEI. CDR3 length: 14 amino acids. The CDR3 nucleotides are TGTGCCAGCAGTAGACAGGGTGGCACCGGGGAGCTGTTTTTT. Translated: CASSRQGGTGELFF.

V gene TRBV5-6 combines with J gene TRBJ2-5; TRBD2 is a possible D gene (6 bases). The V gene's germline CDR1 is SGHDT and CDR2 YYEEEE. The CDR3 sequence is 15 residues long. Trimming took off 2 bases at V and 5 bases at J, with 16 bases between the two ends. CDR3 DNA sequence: TGTGCCAGCAGCTTTTATCGCGGGACTGTGGAGACCCAGTACTTC. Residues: CASSFYRGTVETQYF. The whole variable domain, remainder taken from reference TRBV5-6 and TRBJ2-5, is DAGVTQSPTHLIKTRGQQVTLRCSPKSGHDTVSWYQQALGQGPQFIFQYYEEEERQRGNFPDRFSGHQFPNYSSELNVNALLLGDSALYLCASSFYRGTVETQYFGPGTRLLVL.

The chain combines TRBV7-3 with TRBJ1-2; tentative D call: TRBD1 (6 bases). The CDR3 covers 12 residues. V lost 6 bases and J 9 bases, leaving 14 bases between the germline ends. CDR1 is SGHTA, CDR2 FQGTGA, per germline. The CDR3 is CASSSGGDRYTF. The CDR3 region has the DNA TGTGCCAGCAGTTCGGGGGGCGACCGCTACACCTTC.

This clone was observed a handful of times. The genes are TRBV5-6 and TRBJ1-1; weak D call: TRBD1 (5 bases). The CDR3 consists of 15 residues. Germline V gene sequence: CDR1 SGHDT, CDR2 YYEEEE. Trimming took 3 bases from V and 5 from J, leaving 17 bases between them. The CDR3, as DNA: TGTGCCAGCAGCTACTTTTTACAGGCCGGGACTGAAGCTTTCTTT. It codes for CASSYFLQAGTEAFF.

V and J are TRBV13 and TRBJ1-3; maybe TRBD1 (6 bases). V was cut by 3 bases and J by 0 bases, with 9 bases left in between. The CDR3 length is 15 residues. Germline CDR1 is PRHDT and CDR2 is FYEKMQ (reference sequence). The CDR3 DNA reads TGTGCCAGCAGCTTTTGGACAGTCTCTGGAAACACCATATATTTT. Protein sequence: CASSFWTVSGNTIYF.

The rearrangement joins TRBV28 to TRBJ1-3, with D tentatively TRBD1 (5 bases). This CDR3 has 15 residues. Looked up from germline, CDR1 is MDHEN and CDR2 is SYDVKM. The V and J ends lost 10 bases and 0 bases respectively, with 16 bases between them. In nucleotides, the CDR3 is TGTGCCACCCATTTGGGGGGGGACTCTGGAAACACCATATATTTT. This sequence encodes CATHLGGDSGNTIYF.

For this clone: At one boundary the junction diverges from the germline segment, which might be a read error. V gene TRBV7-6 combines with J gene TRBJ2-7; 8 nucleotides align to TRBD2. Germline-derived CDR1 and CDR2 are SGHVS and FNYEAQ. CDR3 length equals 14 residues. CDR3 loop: CASGLAGQAYEQYF. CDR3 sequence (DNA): TGTGCCAGCGGCTTAGCGGGACAAGCCTACGAGCAGTACTTC.

In nucleotides, the CDR3 is TGCGCCAGCAGCCAAGACGGGGGACAGGGCTATGAAAAACTGTTTTTT. Translated, it gives CASSQDGGQGYEKLFF. The chain employs TRBV4-3 and TRBJ1-4; 9 bases are a match to TRBD1. Trimming took 0 bases from V and 6 from J; bases not matched to a gene: 5. Germline values: CDR1 LGHNA, CDR2 YSLEER. This CDR3 comprises 16 residues.

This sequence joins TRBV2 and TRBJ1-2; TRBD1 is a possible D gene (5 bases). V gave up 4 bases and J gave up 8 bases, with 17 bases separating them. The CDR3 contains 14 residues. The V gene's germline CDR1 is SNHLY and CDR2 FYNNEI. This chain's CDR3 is CASSVTPGGGGYTF. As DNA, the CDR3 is TGTGCCAGCAGTGTAACCCCGGGGGGGGGAGGCTACACCTTC. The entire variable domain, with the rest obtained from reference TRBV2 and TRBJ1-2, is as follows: EPEVTQTPSHQVTQMGQEVILRCVPISNHLYFYWYRQILGQKVEFLVSFYNNEISEKSEIFDDQFSVERPDGSNFTLKIRSTKLEDSAMYFCASSVTPGGGGYTFGSGTRLTVV.

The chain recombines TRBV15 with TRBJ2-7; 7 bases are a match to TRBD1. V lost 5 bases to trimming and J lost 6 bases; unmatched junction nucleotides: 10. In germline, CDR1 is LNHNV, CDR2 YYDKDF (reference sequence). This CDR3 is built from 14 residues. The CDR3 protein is CATSVRTGVGEQYF. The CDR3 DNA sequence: TGTGCCACCAGCGTTAGGACAGGAGTGGGCGAGCAGTACTTC.

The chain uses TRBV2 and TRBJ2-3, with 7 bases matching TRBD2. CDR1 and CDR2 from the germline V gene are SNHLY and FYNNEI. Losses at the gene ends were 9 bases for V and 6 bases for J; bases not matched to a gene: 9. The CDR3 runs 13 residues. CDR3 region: CARAGRTDDTQYF. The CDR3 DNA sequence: TGTGCCAGGGCCGGGAGGACGGATGATACGCAGTATTTT.

In DNA form, the CDR3 reads TGTGCCTGGAGTCAGCAGGGAGGGTTGGATACGCAGTATTTT. Encoded protein: CAWSQQGGLDTQYF. This sequence joins TRBV30 and TRBJ2-3; 7 nucleotides align to TRBD2. V lost 2 bases, J lost 6 bases, and 8 bases stayed unmatched. There are 14 residues in the CDR3. Per the germline V gene, CDR1 is GTSNPN and CDR2 is SVGIG (reference sequence).

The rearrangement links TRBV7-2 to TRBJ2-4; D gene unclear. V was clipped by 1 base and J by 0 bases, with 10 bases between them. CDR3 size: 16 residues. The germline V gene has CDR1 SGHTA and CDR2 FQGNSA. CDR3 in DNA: TGTGCCAGCAGCTTAGTTTGGCAGTCAGCCAAAAACATTCAGTACTTC. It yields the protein CASSLVWQSAKNIQYF.

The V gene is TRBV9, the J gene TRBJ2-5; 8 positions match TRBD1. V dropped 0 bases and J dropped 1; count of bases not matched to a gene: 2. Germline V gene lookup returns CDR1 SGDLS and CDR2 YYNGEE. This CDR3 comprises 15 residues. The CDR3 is CASSVAGGSQETQYF. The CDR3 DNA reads TGTGCCAGCAGCGTAGCAGGGGGCTCCCAAGAGACCCAGTACTTC.

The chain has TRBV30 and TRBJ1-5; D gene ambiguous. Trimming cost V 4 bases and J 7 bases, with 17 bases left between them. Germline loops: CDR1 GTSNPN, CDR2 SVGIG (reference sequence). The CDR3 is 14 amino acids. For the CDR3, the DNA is TGTGCCTGGAACGGCGCGGCAGGAGGACAGCCCCAGCATTTT. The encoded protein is CAWNGAAGGQPQHF.

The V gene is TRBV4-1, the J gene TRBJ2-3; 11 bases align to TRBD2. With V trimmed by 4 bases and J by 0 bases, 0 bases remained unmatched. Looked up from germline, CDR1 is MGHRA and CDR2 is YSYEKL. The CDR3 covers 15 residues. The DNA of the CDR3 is TGCGCCAGCAGCCGACTAGCGGGGAGCACAGATACGCAGTATTTT. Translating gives CASSRLAGSTDTQYF.

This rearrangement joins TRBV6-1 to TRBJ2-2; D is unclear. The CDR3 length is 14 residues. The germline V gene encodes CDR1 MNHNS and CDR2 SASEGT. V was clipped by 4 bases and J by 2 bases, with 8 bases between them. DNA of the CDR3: TGTGCCAGCAGTGGCCAGATAAACACCGGGGAGCTGTTTTTT. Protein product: CASSGQINTGELFF.

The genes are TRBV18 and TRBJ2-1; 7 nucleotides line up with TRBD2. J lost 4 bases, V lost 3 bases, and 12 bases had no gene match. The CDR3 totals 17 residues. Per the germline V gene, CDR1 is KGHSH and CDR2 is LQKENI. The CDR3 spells CASSPTAASGEYNEQFF. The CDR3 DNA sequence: TGTGCCAGCTCACCGACAGCTGCAAGCGGGGAATACAATGAGCAGTTCTTC.

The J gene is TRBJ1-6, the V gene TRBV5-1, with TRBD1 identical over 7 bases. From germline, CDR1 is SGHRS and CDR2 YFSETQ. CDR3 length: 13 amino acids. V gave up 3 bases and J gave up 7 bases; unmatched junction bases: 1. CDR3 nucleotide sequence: TGCGCCAGCAGCTCGACAGGGAATTCACCCCTCCACTTT. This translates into CASSSTGNSPLHF.